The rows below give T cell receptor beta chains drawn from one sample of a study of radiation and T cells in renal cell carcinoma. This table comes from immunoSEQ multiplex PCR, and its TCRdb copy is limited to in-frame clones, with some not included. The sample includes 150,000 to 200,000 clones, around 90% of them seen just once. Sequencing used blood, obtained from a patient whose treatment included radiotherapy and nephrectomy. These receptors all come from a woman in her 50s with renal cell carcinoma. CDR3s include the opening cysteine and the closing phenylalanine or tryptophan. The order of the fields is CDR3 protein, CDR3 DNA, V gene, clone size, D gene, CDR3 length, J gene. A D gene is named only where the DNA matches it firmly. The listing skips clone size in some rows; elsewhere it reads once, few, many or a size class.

cdr3_aa: CASSPGQGGTGELFF
cdr3_nt: TGTGCCAGCAGCCCGGGACAGGGTGGCACCGGGGAGCTGTTTTTT
v_call: TRBV5-4
clone_size: .
d_call: TRBD1
cdr3_length: 15
j_call: TRBJ2-2

cdr3_aa: CASIGRMNTEAFF
cdr3_nt: TGTGCCAGCATCGGACGGATGAACACTGAAGCTTTCTTT
v_call: TRBV6-1
clone_size: once
d_call: .
cdr3_length: 13
j_call: TRBJ1-1

cdr3_aa: CASSTQGSNEKLFF
cdr3_nt: TGTGCCAGTAGTACACAGGGATCTAATGAAAAACTGTTTTTT
v_call: TRBV19
clone_size: few
d_call: .
cdr3_length: 14
j_call: TRBJ1-4

cdr3_aa: CASKGEKNTEAFF
cdr3_nt: TGCGCCAGCAAGGGAGAGAAGAACACTGAAGCTTTCTTT
v_call: TRBV5-1
clone_size: .
d_call: .
cdr3_length: 13
j_call: TRBJ1-1

cdr3_aa: CASSVATGVKLFF
cdr3_nt: TGTGCCAGCAGCGTAGCTACAGGGGTGAAGCTGTTTTTT
v_call: TRBV9
clone_size: .
d_call: TRBD1
cdr3_length: 13
j_call: TRBJ2-2

cdr3_aa: CASSLAPSGGQETQYF
cdr3_nt: TGTGCCAGCAGCTTAGCCCCTAGCGGGGGGCAAGAGACCCAGTACTTC
v_call: TRBV7-2
clone_size: .
d_call: TRBD2
cdr3_length: 16
j_call: TRBJ2-5

cdr3_aa: CASRSTYEQYF
cdr3_nt: TGTGCCAGCCGGAGCACCTACGAGCAGTACTTC
v_call: TRBV6-5
clone_size: .
d_call: .
cdr3_length: 11
j_call: TRBJ2-7

cdr3_aa: CASSLESGIINYGYTF
cdr3_nt: TGTGCCAGCAGCTTGGAGTCAGGGATTATAAACTATGGCTACACCTTC
v_call: TRBV5-4
clone_size: .
d_call: .
cdr3_length: 16
j_call: TRBJ1-2

cdr3_aa: CASIEPVTRDRERTHQPQHF
cdr3_nt: TGTGCCAGCATCGAACCTGTGACCCGGGACAGGGAAAGGACGCATCAGCCCCAGCATTTT
v_call: TRBV21-1
clone_size: few
d_call: .
cdr3_length: 20
j_call: TRBJ1-5

cdr3_aa: CASSPGGKEAFF
cdr3_nt: TGTGCCAGCAGCCCCGGGGGCAAAGAAGCTTTCTTT
v_call: TRBV11-2
clone_size: .
d_call: .
cdr3_length: 12
j_call: TRBJ1-1

cdr3_aa: CASKTSTLRIYGYTF
cdr3_nt: TGTGCCAGCAAAACCAGCACATTAAGGATCTATGGCTACACCTTC
v_call: TRBV2
clone_size: .
d_call: .
cdr3_length: 15
j_call: TRBJ1-2

cdr3_aa: CASSHGRGAFF
cdr3_nt: TGCGCCAGCAGCCACGGGCGGGGAGCTTTCTTT
v_call: TRBV4-1
clone_size: .
d_call: .
cdr3_length: 11
j_call: TRBJ1-1

cdr3_aa: CASSLTGGADGYTF
cdr3_nt: TGTGCCAGCAGCCTAACAGGGGGCGCGGATGGCTACACCTTC
v_call: TRBV7-2
clone_size: .
d_call: TRBD1
cdr3_length: 14
j_call: TRBJ1-2

cdr3_aa: CASSYSRQNTEAFF
cdr3_nt: TGTGCCAGCAGTTACTCCCGCCAGAACACTGAAGCTTTCTTT
v_call: TRBV6-6
clone_size: .
d_call: .
cdr3_length: 14
j_call: TRBJ1-1

cdr3_aa: CASSLRNSGTNYGYTF
cdr3_nt: TGCGCCAGCAGCTTGAGAAACTCAGGGACTAACTATGGCTACACCTTC
v_call: TRBV5-1
clone_size: .
d_call: .
cdr3_length: 16
j_call: TRBJ1-2

cdr3_aa: CASRQLAGSTDTQYF
cdr3_nt: TGTGCCAGCAGGCAACTAGCGGGGAGCACAGATACGCAGTATTTT
v_call: TRBV2
clone_size: once
d_call: TRBD2
cdr3_length: 15
j_call: TRBJ2-3

cdr3_aa: CASSVGSVNTEAFF
cdr3_nt: TGTGCCAGCAGTGTAGGGAGTGTGAACACTGAAGCTTTCTTT
v_call: TRBV6-1
clone_size: few
d_call: .
cdr3_length: 14
j_call: TRBJ1-1

cdr3_aa: CASSGDRGRMGTQYF
cdr3_nt: TGTGCCAGCAGTGGGGACAGGGGGCGGATGGGTACGCAGTATTTT
v_call: TRBV6-5
clone_size: .
d_call: TRBD1
cdr3_length: 15
j_call: TRBJ2-3

cdr3_aa: CASSGGMGNQPQHF
cdr3_nt: TGTGCCAGCAGCGGGGGTATGGGCAATCAGCCCCAGCATTTT
v_call: TRBV11-2
clone_size: .
d_call: .
cdr3_length: 14
j_call: TRBJ1-5

cdr3_aa: CASSLDGTNPPLHF
cdr3_nt: TGTGCCAGCAGCTTGGATGGTACAAATCCACCCCTCCACTTT
v_call: TRBV5-5
clone_size: .
d_call: .
cdr3_length: 14
j_call: TRBJ1-6

cdr3_aa: CASSFRRDTQYF
cdr3_nt: TGCGCCAGCAGCTTCCGGAGAGATACGCAGTATTTT
v_call: TRBV5-1
clone_size: .
d_call: .
cdr3_length: 12
j_call: TRBJ2-3

cdr3_aa: CASRDIDRGEKLFF
cdr3_nt: TGTGCCTCCCGAGATATAGACAGGGGCGAAAAACTGTTTTTT
v_call: TRBV2
clone_size: .
d_call: TRBD1
cdr3_length: 14
j_call: TRBJ1-4

cdr3_aa: CAINTDRSSYEQYF
cdr3_nt: TGTGCCATCAACACTGACAGATCCTCCTACGAGCAGTACTTC
v_call: TRBV10-3
clone_size: .
d_call: .
cdr3_length: 14
j_call: TRBJ2-7

cdr3_aa: CASSPSYPGTDYGYTF
cdr3_nt: TGCGCCAGCAGCCCCAGCTATCCCGGGACAGACTATGGCTACACCTTC
v_call: TRBV4-1
clone_size: .
d_call: TRBD1
cdr3_length: 16
j_call: TRBJ1-2

cdr3_aa: CASSGTGFTGELFF
cdr3_nt: TGTGCCAGCAGCGGGACGGGATTCACCGGGGAGCTGTTTTTT
v_call: TRBV5-4
clone_size: .
d_call: .
cdr3_length: 14
j_call: TRBJ2-2

cdr3_aa: CASSLAGGEAFF
cdr3_nt: TGTGCCAGCAGCTTGGCCGGGGGTGAAGCTTTCTTT
v_call: TRBV5-4
clone_size: .
d_call: .
cdr3_length: 12
j_call: TRBJ1-1

cdr3_aa: CASSPYREGKEAFF
cdr3_nt: TGTGCCAGTAGCCCTTATCGAGAAGGGAAGGAAGCTTTCTTT
v_call: TRBV19
clone_size: .
d_call: .
cdr3_length: 14
j_call: TRBJ1-1

cdr3_aa: CASSSLTGGNSPLHF
cdr3_nt: TGCGCCAGCAGCTCTCTGACCGGCGGCAATTCACCCCTCCACTTT
v_call: TRBV5-1
clone_size: .
d_call: .
cdr3_length: 15
j_call: TRBJ1-6

cdr3_aa: CASSRGQFNYGYTF
cdr3_nt: TGTGCCAGCAGTAGGGGGCAGTTTAACTATGGCTACACCTTC
v_call: TRBV6-1
clone_size: .
d_call: TRBD1
cdr3_length: 14
j_call: TRBJ1-2

cdr3_aa: CASSGGGGEKLFF
cdr3_nt: TGTGCCAGCAGTGGAGGGGGGGGTGAAAAACTGTTTTTT
v_call: TRBV2
clone_size: .
d_call: .
cdr3_length: 13
j_call: TRBJ1-4

cdr3_aa: CASSQDLGFSQYF
cdr3_nt: TGTGCCAGCAGCCAAGATCTGGGTTTTTCGCAGTATTTT
v_call: TRBV14
clone_size: .
d_call: .
cdr3_length: 13
j_call: TRBJ2-3